This passage covers 31 T cell receptor beta chains from one sample sequenced in a study of T-cell memory formation after mild COVID-19. MiXCR, applied by TCRdb to the 5' RACE reads, yields one record per CDR3 protein. The sample has about 110,000 distinct CDR3 sequences, 17% seen once; the top ten hold roughly 27%. The sample comprised PBMCs or a T cell subset sorted from them (not recorded which). Receptor source: an adult woman who had mild COVID-19 (a few samples of this study predate the infection). Cell type and time point are not known.

This clonotype has a handful of counts. The V call is TRBV5-6, the J call TRBJ2-2; tentative D call: TRBD1 (6 bases). Germline-derived CDR1 and CDR2 are SGHDT and YYEEEE. This CDR3 spans 16 amino acids. Trimming pared 4 bases from V and 3 bases from J, leaving 16 bases between. Written as DNA, the CDR3 is TGTGCCAGCAGCCCCCTCTTCGGACAGCACACCGGGGAGCTGTTTTTT. It encodes CASSPLFGQHTGELFF.

The V gene is TRBV12-3 or TRBV12-4, the J gene TRBJ2-1; TRBD2 matches at 12 bases. V was clipped by 4 bases and J by 3 bases; unmatched bases: 10. The CDR3 loop spans 18 amino acids. CDR3 in amino acids: CASSYSSGRASLYNEQFF. In nucleotides, the CDR3 is TGTGCCAGCAGTTACTCTAGCGGGAGGGCCTCACTCTACAATGAGCAGTTCTTC.

A remark on this clonotype: At one end the junction does not follow the germline gene, possibly because of a read error. The CDR3 coding sequence is TGTGCCAGCAACGAAGGTGGAGGGGATCAGCCCCAGAATTTT. Translating it yields CASNEGGGDQPQNF. The rearrangement joins TRBV12-3 or TRBV12-4 to TRBJ1-5, with a weak D call TRBD1 (5 bases). There are 14 residues in the CDR3.

The V gene is TRBV12-3 or TRBV12-4, the J gene TRBJ2-3, with a possible D match to TRBD2 (6 bases). The germline V and J ends were trimmed by 4 bases and 3 bases, with 14 bases remaining between them. This CDR3 contains 15 residues. The CDR3 reads CASSSLSGVTDTQYF. In DNA, the CDR3 is TGTGCCAGCAGTTCGCTTTCGGGGGTAACAGATACGCAGTATTTT.

This clonotype occurred a few times. V usage is TRBV6-5 and J usage is TRBJ1-5; D not resolved. Germline V gene lookup returns CDR1 MNHEY and CDR2 SVGAGI. The V end was cut by 8 bases, the J end by 0 bases, with 11 bases between. This CDR3 is 14 amino acids long. The DNA for the CDR3 is TGTGCCAGCGGGGTCTACAATAGCAATCAGCCCCAGCATTTT. This translates into CASGVYNSNQPQHF.

The rearrangement links TRBV27 to TRBJ2-5; D is perhaps TRBD1 (6 bases). V was cut by 5 bases and J by 5 bases, with 21 bases left in between. The CDR3 has 16 residues. Germline loops: CDR1 MNHEY, CDR2 SMNVEV (reference sequence). This CDR3 is CASSPTHGGGRETQYF. The CDR3 region has the DNA TGTGCCAGCAGTCCTACACATGGGGGCGGCCGTGAGACCCAGTACTTC.

This clonotype has ten or more counts. The chain uses TRBV7-7 and TRBJ2-1; D might be TRBD1 or TRBD2, each matching 7 bases. This CDR3 is built from 13 residues. Germline lookup yields CDR1 SSHAT and CDR2 FNYEAQ (reference sequence). Deletions cut 4 bases from V and 7 bases from J, with 11 bases between. CDR3 loop: CASSSGGGNEQFF. For the CDR3, the DNA is TGTGCCAGCAGCTCAGGGGGGGGGAATGAGCAGTTCTTC.

This clonotype occurred a few times. This chain links TRBV6-5 with TRBJ2-2; tentatively, D is TRBD1 or TRBD2 (5 bases each). Germline CDR1 is MNHEY and CDR2 is SVGAGI. V was pared by 3 bases and J by 7 bases, with 15 bases between. The CDR3 is made up of 15 amino acids. The CDR3 region has the DNA TGTGCCAGCAGTTATCAAGAGGGGCTCAGCGGGGAGCTGTTTTTT. Its protein is CASSYQEGLSGELFF.

This clonotype was observed a handful of times. The chain carries TRBV6-2 or TRBV6-3 and TRBJ2-7; tentative D call: TRBD1 (6 bases). V lost 4 bases and J lost 3, with 10 bases in between. The CDR3 sequence is 13 residues long. Looked up from germline, CDR1 is MNHEY and CDR2 is SVGEGT. CDR3 loop: CASSWDTLYEQYF. CDR3 in DNA: TGTGCCAGCAGTTGGGACACCCTCTACGAGCAGTACTTC.

There are a few counts of this clonotype. The J gene is TRBJ1-1, the V gene TRBV10-3; a weak D match, TRBD1 (5 bases). V was shortened by 6 bases and J by 0 bases, with 8 bases between the two germline ends. This CDR3 comprises 13 residues. The germline V gene encodes CDR1 ENHRY and CDR2 SYGVKD. The CDR3 DNA reads TGTGCCATCAGCAGGGATTTGAACACTGAAGCTTTCTTT. Translation: CAISRDLNTEAFF.

This CDR3 is CSASETDYNEQFF. CDR3 sequence (DNA): TGCAGTGCTAGTGAGACAGACTACAATGAGCAGTTCTTC. The V gene is TRBV20-1, the J gene TRBJ2-1, with D perhaps matching TRBD1 (5 bases). The CDR3 length is 13 residues. Between the trimmed V and J ends, which lost 3 bases and 3 bases, there was a span of 9 bases. In germline, CDR1 is DFQATT, CDR2 SNEGSKA (reference sequence).

This chain links TRBV6-1 with TRBJ2-7, with D perhaps given as TRBD1 or TRBD2 (6 bases each). The CDR3 has 17 amino acids. Germline V CDR1 and CDR2: MNHNS, SASEGT. V was cut by 3 bases and J by 4 bases, with 22 bases left in between. The CDR3 reads CASSDGGMIQGIYEQYF. The CDR3 nucleotides are TGTGCCAGCAGTGATGGGGGGATGATTCAGGGGATTTACGAGCAGTACTTC.

With respect to this clonotype: Relative to the germline gene, one junction end is altered; a read error may explain this. The J gene is TRBJ2-3, the V gene TRBV9, with TRBD2 as a possible D gene (5 bases). The germline V gene encodes CDR1 SGDLS and CDR2 YYNGEE. The CDR3 contains 15 residues. CDR3: CASSVEGVLTDRQYF. CDR3 nucleotides: TGTGCCAGCAGCGTAGAGGGAGTTCTCACAGATAGGCAGTATTTT.

The gene calls are TRBV3-1 and TRBJ1-2, with D hard to call. The V and J ends lost 0 bases and 4 bases respectively, with 12 bases between them. CDR1 is LGHDT and CDR2 is YNNKEL in the germline V gene (reference sequence). This CDR3 region has 15 residues. CDR3 nucleotides: TGTGCCAGCAGCCAAGAACCGGGGTCGGGCTATGGCTACACCTTC. This codes for CASSQEPGSGYGYTF.

V and J are TRBV21-1 and TRBJ1-3. TRBV21-1 is flagged as a pseudogene. This CDR3 contains 17 residues. The CDR3 DNA sequence: TGTGCCAGCAGCAAAGATGGGCAGCTTAATTCTGGAAACACCATATATTTT. Translation: CASSKDGQLNSGNTIYF.

This chain connects TRBV27 to TRBJ2-7; D gene ambiguous. Trimming took off 6 bases at V and 3 bases at J, with 9 bases between the two ends. Germline assignment: CDR1 MNHEY and CDR2 SMNVEV (reference sequence). The CDR3 consists of 12 residues. CDR3 in DNA: TGTGCCAGCAGGGGGTGGGGCTACGAGCAGTACTTC. It yields the protein CASRGWGYEQYF.

This clonotype occurred a few times. The V call is TRBV7-7, the J call TRBJ2-2, with D unclear. With 1 base removed from V and 4 bases from J, the gap between germline ends came to 19 bases. The CDR3 loop spans 18 amino acids. Germline V gene data show CDR1 as SSHAT and CDR2 as FNYEAQ (reference sequence). CDR3 in DNA: TGTGCCAGCAGCTTAGGCTTGGCAGGTGGATCCCCCACCGGGGAGCTGTTTTTT. Residues: CASSLGLAGGSPTGELFF.

The V gene is TRBV7-3, the J gene TRBJ2-7, with 14 bases identical to TRBD2. After removal of 2 bases from V and 5 bases from J, the junction contained 2 bases not matched to a gene. From germline, CDR1 is SGHTA and CDR2 FQGTGA. The CDR3 loop spans 15 amino acids. The CDR3 coding sequence is TGTGCCAGCAGCTTAGGACTAGCGGGAGGCGACGAGCAGTACTTC. Protein sequence: CASSLGLAGGDEQYF.

The CDR3 coding sequence is TGTGCCAGCAGTTACAGTGGGCCCGGGGAGCTGTTTTTT. Translated: CASSYSGPGELFF. This chain joins TRBV6-5 and TRBJ2-2, with D hard to call. Trimming took 2 bases from V and 6 from J, leaving 7 bases between them. Germline V gene data show CDR1 as MNHEY and CDR2 as SVGAGI. This CDR3 has 13 residues.

This clonotype was detected a few times. The chain has TRBV7-9 and TRBJ2-3, with TRBD2 matching over 9 bases. Germline trimming cut 1 base from V and 1 base from J; bases unmatched to any gene: 0. CDR3 size: 15 residues. CDR1 and CDR2 (germline): SEHNR, FQNEAQ (reference sequence). The chain's CDR3 is CASSLGTSGTDTQYF. The CDR3 DNA reads as TGTGCCAGCAGCTTAGGGACTAGCGGCACAGATACGCAGTATTTT. Combining the CDR3 with reference TRBV7-9 and TRBJ2-3 gives the whole variable domain DTGVSQNPRHKITKRGQNVTFRCDPISEHNRLYWYRQTLGQGPEFLTYFQNEAQLEKSRLLSDRFSAERPKGSFSTLEIQRTEQGDSAMYLCASSLGTSGTDTQYFGPGTRLTVL.

This clonotype was seen more than once but under ten times. V is TRBV5-1 and J is TRBJ2-3, with 12 bases that match TRBD2. Trimming cost V 5 bases and J 2 bases; bases outside gene matches: 9. The CDR3 is 17 amino acids. Germline V gene sequence: CDR1 SGHRS, CDR2 YFSETQ. CDR3 DNA sequence: TGCGCCAGCAGTGGGACTAGCGGGCTCCCCGACACAGATACGCAGTATTTT. Translating gives CASSGTSGLPDTDTQYF.

This clonotype has a handful of counts. V and J are TRBV4-3 and TRBJ2-7, with D tentatively TRBD2 (6 bases). The CDR3 sequence is 15 residues long. Germline V gene sequence: CDR1 LGHNA, CDR2 YSLEER. V lost 0 bases to trimming and J lost 6 bases, with 15 bases between them. CDR3 in amino acids: CASSQDRLGRGEQYF. CDR3 nucleotides: TGCGCCAGCAGCCAAGATAGACTGGGGCGGGGCGAGCAGTACTTC.

This rearrangement joins TRBV7-2 to TRBJ2-1; D not resolved. The CDR3 covers 13 residues. The ends were cut back, 1 base at V and 7 bases at J, with 8 bases in the middle. Germline V gene sequence: CDR1 SGHTA, CDR2 FQGNSA. CDR3 sequence reads: CASSLEPGNEQFF. Here the CDR3 DNA reads TGTGCCAGCAGCTTAGAACCCGGGAATGAGCAGTTCTTC.

J is TRBJ2-5 and V is TRBV24-1; D call uncertain. In germline, CDR1 is KGHDR, CDR2 SFDVKD. Trimming stripped 1 base from V and 3 bases from J, with 8 bases between. This CDR3 is built from 14 residues. The CDR3 sequence: CATSDFSEEETQYF. In DNA, the CDR3 is TGTGCCACCAGTGATTTCTCGGAAGAAGAGACCCAGTACTTC.

The gene calls are TRBV9 and TRBJ2-7; maybe TRBD1 (5 bases). CDR1 is SGDLS, CDR2 YYNGEE, per germline. The CDR3 extends over 15 amino acids. Deletions cut 0 bases from V and 2 bases from J, with 12 bases between. The CDR3 nucleotides read TGTGCCAGCAGCGTAGAACAGGAACATACCTACGAGCAGTACTTC. As protein: CASSVEQEHTYEQYF.

This clonotype was counted a few times. V is TRBV7-6 and J is TRBJ2-5, with 7 bases fitting TRBD1. Germline V CDR1 and CDR2: SGHVS, FNYEAQ. This CDR3 has 15 residues. J lost 2 bases, V lost 4 bases, and 7 bases had no gene match. This CDR3 is CASSSLWTGQETQYF. The CDR3 bases are TGTGCCAGCAGCTCCCTGTGGACAGGTCAAGAGACCCAGTACTTC.

CDR3 in amino acids: CAQECHRETTNEKLFF. For the CDR3, the DNA is TGCGCCCAAGAGTGCCACAGGGAAACAACTAATGAAAAACTGTTTTTT. The V gene is TRBV5-1, the J gene TRBJ1-4; weak D call: TRBD1 (6 bases). CDR3 length equals 16 residues. In germline, CDR1 is SGHRS, CDR2 YFSETQ. The V gene lost 10 bases and the J gene lost 0 bases, with 19 bases spanning the gap.

A few counts support this clonotype. The CDR3 coding sequence is TGTGCCAGCAGCCAAGACTCTGGACTAGCGGGATCATACAATGAGCAGTTCTTC. As protein: CASSQDSGLAGSYNEQFF. The J gene is TRBJ2-1, the V gene TRBV4-2; 12 bases are a match to TRBD2. CDR3 size: 18 residues. Germline assignment: CDR1 LGHNA and CDR2 YNFKEQ. V dropped 0 bases and J dropped 4; count of bases not matched to a gene: 7.

The chain links TRBV11-2 to TRBJ2-2; D is possibly TRBD2 (5 bases). CDR1 SGHAT and CDR2 FQNNGV come from the germline V gene. V was cut by 1 base and J by 2 bases, with 20 bases left in between. The CDR3 extends over 19 amino acids. This CDR3 is CASSLGMVSGILNTGELFF. In DNA form, the CDR3 reads TGTGCCAGCAGCTTAGGGATGGTTTCGGGGATTCTCAACACCGGGGAGCTGTTTTTT.

The CDR3 sequence is CSARGTSGMIGELFF. CDR3 nucleotide sequence: TGCAGTGCTAGGGGGACTAGCGGGATGATCGGGGAGCTGTTTTTT. The V gene is TRBV20-1, the J gene TRBJ2-2; TRBD2 matches at 13 bases. The germline V gene has CDR1 DFQATT and CDR2 SNEGSKA (reference sequence). The CDR3 length is 15 residues. J lost 7 bases, V lost 3 bases, and 5 bases had no gene match.

There are a few counts of this clonotype. This CDR3 is CASSWGGGAGDTQYF. The DNA for the CDR3 is TGCGCCAGCAGCTGGGGCGGGGGGGCCGGAGATACGCAGTATTTT. V and J are TRBV5-1 and TRBJ2-3; TRBD2 agrees at 9 bases. The trim removed 3 bases at V and 5 bases at J, leaving 7 bases unmatched. The CDR3 length is 15 residues. CDR1 is SGHRS and CDR2 is YFSETQ in the germline V gene.